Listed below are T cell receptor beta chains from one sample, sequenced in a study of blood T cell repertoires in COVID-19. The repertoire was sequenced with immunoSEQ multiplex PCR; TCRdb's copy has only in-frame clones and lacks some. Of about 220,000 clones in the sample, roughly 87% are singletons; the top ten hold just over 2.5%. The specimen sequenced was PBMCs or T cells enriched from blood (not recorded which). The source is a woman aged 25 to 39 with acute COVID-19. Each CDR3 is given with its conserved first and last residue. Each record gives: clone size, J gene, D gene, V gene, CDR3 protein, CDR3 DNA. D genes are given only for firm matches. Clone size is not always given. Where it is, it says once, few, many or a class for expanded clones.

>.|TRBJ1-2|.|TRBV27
CASRGRGMRGYGYTF
TGTGCCAGCAGGGGCCGCGGGATGAGAGGGTATGGCTACACCTTC
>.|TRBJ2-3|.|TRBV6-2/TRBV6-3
CASSYGTVKDTQYF
TGTGCCAGCAGTTACGGTACAGTCAAAGATACGCAGTATTTT
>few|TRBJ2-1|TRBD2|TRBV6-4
CASSDKTSGNNEQFF
TGTGCCAGCAGTGACAAGACTAGCGGGAACAATGAGCAGTTCTTC
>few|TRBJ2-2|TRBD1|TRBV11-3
CASSLRQGNTGELFF
TGTGCCAGCAGCTTAAGACAGGGGAACACCGGGGAGCTGTTTTTT
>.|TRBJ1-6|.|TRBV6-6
CASSYGGHRNSPLHF
TGTGCCAGCAGTTACGGGGGACATAGAAATTCACCCCTCCACTTT
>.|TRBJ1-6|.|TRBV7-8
CASSLLRRAQSSPLHF
TGTGCCAGCAGCTTATTAAGGAGGGCACAGTCCTCACCCCTCCACTTT
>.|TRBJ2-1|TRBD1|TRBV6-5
CASRSQGVNEQFF
TGTGCCAGCAGGTCCCAGGGGGTCAATGAGCAGTTCTTC
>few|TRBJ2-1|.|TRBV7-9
CASSRVKRTGSSYNEQFF
TGTGCCAGCAGCCGAGTAAAGAGGACTGGGAGCTCCTACAATGAGCAGTTCTTC
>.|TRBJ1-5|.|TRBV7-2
CASSLEGTNNQPQHF
TGTGCCAGCAGCTTAGAAGGGACAAATAATCAGCCCCAGCATTTT
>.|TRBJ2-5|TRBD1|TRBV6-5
CASSFHSGTGLETQYF
TGTGCCAGCAGTTTTCATTCCGGGACAGGGCTGGAGACCCAGTACTTC
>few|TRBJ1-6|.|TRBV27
CASSSGSYNSPLHF
TGTGCCAGCAGTTCGGGATCCTATAATTCACCCCTCCACTTT
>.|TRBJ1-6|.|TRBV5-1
CASSFAVSSYNSPLHF
TGCGCCAGCAGCTTCGCGGTGAGCTCCTATAATTCACCCCTCCACTTT